This TCR beta chain was retrieved from a study of T cell repertoires in cytomegalovirus infection. On the study more broadly: The study used recently identified HLA-C-restricted and well-studied HLA-B-restricted CMV epitopes. Indications came from public TCR beta signatures; they pointed to CMV infection and to a matching HLA type. Study-level results: Adding up the frequency of public TCR beta families identified people who carried CMV plus the relevant HLA. The ex vivo response was dominated by HLA-C-restricted CMV-specific TCR beta clonotypes.

TCRdb re-called the reads with MiXCR, one entry per CDR3 protein. The profile covers about 700,000 distinct CDR3 sequences, with around 35% appearing a single time and roughly 18% taken by the ten largest. Looked up from germline, CDR1 is MNHNY and CDR2 is SVGAGI (reference sequence). V dropped 0 bases and J dropped 4 bases, with 6 bases sitting between them. CDR3 length: 14 residues. Details on this clonotype: Its target is unknown.

This TCR came from a human donor in good health (CMV status not recorded). Some clones in this sample may be carry-over from other donors' samples. V and J are TRBV6-6 and TRBJ1-4; D unresolved. The starting material was cultured PBMCs, obtained from culture after CMV antigen stimulation. CDR3 amino acids: CASSYSRDNEKLFF. The DNA for the CDR3 is TGTGCCAGCAGTTACTCACGGGATAATGAAAAACTGTTTTTT.